Presented here are 13 T cell receptor beta chains from one specimen sequenced in a study of cytotoxic CD8 clonotypes in ibrutinib-treated CLL. Using immunoSEQ multiplex PCR, the repertoire was profiled, and TCRdb retains in-frame clones only, with some absent. The sample contains about 68,000 clones, about 63% of which appear only once. The material sequenced was PBMCs, taken after 12 months of ibrutinib treatment. Source of these receptors: a human donor with chronic lymphocytic leukemia.

The genes are TRBV18 and TRBJ2-5; the D gene is possibly TRBD2 (6 bases). In germline, CDR1 is KGHSH, CDR2 LQKENI. Trimming left V 3 bases short and J 2 bases short, with 10 bases between. The CDR3 spans 14 residues. The CDR3, as DNA: TGTGCCAGCTCACCTCGGGGGAGACAAGAGACCCAGTACTTC. Amino acid sequence: CASSPRGRQETQYF.

V usage is TRBV6-1 and J usage is TRBJ1-6, with D perhaps TRBD1 (5 bases). This CDR3 has 13 amino acids. The V end lost 7 bases, the J end lost 9 bases, and 13 bases lay between the germline ends. The germline V gene has CDR1 MNHNS and CDR2 SASEGT. This CDR3 reads CASIQGWGSPLHF. The CDR3 bases are TGTGCCAGCATTCAGGGTTGGGGTTCACCCCTCCACTTT.

The genes are TRBV7-2 and TRBJ2-1; 12 bases agree with TRBD2. CDR3 size: 15 residues. Germline CDR1 reads SGHTA; CDR2 reads FQGNSA. V was pared by 5 bases and J by 6 bases, with 5 bases of the junction left unmatched. The DNA for the CDR3 is TGTGCCAGCAGCGCTAGCGGGGGGGCCCGCAATGAGCAGTTCTTC. The encoded protein is CASSASGGARNEQFF.

The chain is built from TRBV6-5 and TRBJ1-2; D unresolved. Germline V gene lookup returns CDR1 MNHEY and CDR2 SVGAGI. The V gene lost 0 bases and the J gene lost 7 bases, with 12 bases spanning the gap. This CDR3 has 14 amino acids. CDR3 nucleotides: TGTGCCAGCAGTTACTCGAGTGGCGGAGGTGGCTACACCTTC. It yields the protein CASSYSSGGGGYTF.

The chain combines TRBV30 with TRBJ1-5; the D gene is possibly TRBD1 (5 bases). V dropped 1 base and J dropped 3 bases, with 10 bases sitting between them. CDR3 length: 14 residues. CDR1 and CDR2 (germline): GTSNPN, SVGIG (reference sequence). CDR3 protein: CAWSAGAFNQPQHF. The CDR3, as DNA: TGTGCCTGGAGTGCCGGGGCCTTCAATCAGCCCCAGCATTTT.

This clone was seen a single time. The V gene is TRBV6-5, the J gene TRBJ2-7; 7 nucleotides line up with TRBD1. The germline CDR1 and CDR2 sequences are MNHEY and SVGAGI. V lost 6 bases to trimming and J lost 0 bases; unmatched junction nucleotides: 5. This CDR3 is 14 amino acids long. The CDR3: CASSHRDSSYEQYF. CDR3 nucleotides: TGTGCCAGCAGCCACCGGGACAGCTCCTACGAGCAGTACTTC.

This clone was seen a handful of times. This chain connects TRBV6-5 to TRBJ1-1; D call uncertain. V was shortened by 7 bases and J by 3 bases, with 15 bases between the two germline ends. Germline CDR1 is MNHEY and CDR2 is SVGAGI. The CDR3 is 14 amino acids. In nucleotides, the CDR3 is TGTGCCAGCACCCGAAGAGGTGTGCACACTGAAGCTTTCTTT. Translated: CASTRRGVHTEAFF.

The V and J genes are TRBV6-5 and TRBJ1-6; no definite D call. There are 14 residues in the CDR3. Germline V gene sequence: CDR1 MNHEY, CDR2 SVGAGI. With 10 bases removed from V and 3 bases from J, the gap between germline ends came to 13 bases. CDR3: CATSGGVYNSPLHF. In nucleotides, the CDR3 is TGTGCCACCTCCGGAGGAGTCTATAATTCACCCCTCCACTTT.

The chain recombines TRBV7-3 with TRBJ2-1; 7 bases agree with TRBD1. The V gene end was trimmed by 4 bases and the J gene end by 0 bases; junction bases not matched to a gene: 6. This CDR3 comprises 16 residues. Germline values: CDR1 SGHTA, CDR2 FQGTGA. The CDR3 nucleotides read TGTGCCAGCAGCTCCCAGGGGGTTAGCTCCTACAATGAGCAGTTCTTC. Translated, it gives CASSSQGVSSYNEQFF.

V gene TRBV10-3 combines with J gene TRBJ2-4, with a possible D match to TRBD1 (6 bases). From germline, CDR1 is ENHRY and CDR2 SYGVKD. The CDR3 runs 16 residues. The V end lost 6 bases, the J end lost 1 base, and 16 bases lay between the germline ends. CDR3 residues: CAISLTGSGAKNIQYF. CDR3 coding DNA: TGTGCCATCAGCCTAACAGGGTCGGGCGCCAAAAACATTCAGTACTTC.

This chain links TRBV4-3 with TRBJ1-3; D may be TRBD1 (6 bases). V was cut by 2 bases and J by 3 bases, with 17 bases left in between. CDR1 and CDR2 (germline): LGHNA, YSLEER. The CDR3 extends over 17 amino acids. CDR3 region: CASSQRCQGICGNTIYF. The CDR3 DNA is TGCGCCAGCAGCCAAAGGTGTCAGGGGATTTGTGGAAACACCATATATTTT.

This clone was seen a few times. The rearrangement uses TRBV5-4 and TRBJ2-3; 7 bases map to TRBD2. Looked up from germline, CDR1 is SGHNT and CDR2 is YYREEE (reference sequence). The CDR3 consists of 15 residues. V was pared by 4 bases and J by 3 bases, with 8 bases of the junction left unmatched. CDR3 DNA sequence: TGTGCCAGCAGCCCCGGGACCGGGAGGACAGATACGCAGTATTTT. This gives the protein CASSPGTGRTDTQYF.

The chain has TRBV11-2 and TRBJ2-3; 14 positions agree with TRBD2. Germline CDR1 is SGHAT and CDR2 is FQNNGV. The CDR3 totals 19 residues. The ends lost 1 base at V and 1 base at J; junction bases unmatched: 7. The CDR3 loop is CASSLGGTSGGARTDTQYF. CDR3 DNA: TGTGCCAGCAGCTTAGGAGGGACTAGCGGGGGCGCTCGCACAGATACGCAGTATTTT.